This paragraph reports one T cell receptor beta chain. CDR1 SQVTM and CDR2 ANQGSEA come from the germline V gene. The V gene lost 4 bases and the J gene lost 11 bases, with 20 bases spanning the gap. This CDR3 is 13 amino acids long. This sample was taken from a study of blood T cells in healthy people across ages. It was with a sample-barcoded 5' primer and a J-beta primer mix that a second PCR of about 7 to 12 cycles was run. A single record per CDR3 protein comes from TCRdb applying MiXCR to the 5' RACE reads. The sample lists about 1,800,000 distinct CDR3 sequences, over 25% occurring once. Donors gave around 10 milliliters of peripheral blood apiece. Per-sample yields of isolated PBMCs were at least 7 million.

The sequence came from a woman aged 25 to 39 in good health. Sequenced input: blood. This chain joins TRBV29-1 and TRBJ2-5, with D maybe TRBD1 (5 bases). The CDR3 here is CSVVGRDNNEQYF. CDR3 nucleotide sequence: TGCAGCGTTGTGGGGCGAGATAACAATGAGCAGTACTTC.